Sequencing of this T cell receptor beta chain was carried out in a study of T cell responses to AZD1222 COVID-19 vaccine (dated by TCRdb to 2020 to 2023). For the wider study: AZD1222 recipients given second doses at about 4 weeks or at about 12 weeks were pooled, since spike-specific TCR depth and breadth were not found to differ between the two schedules. A total of about 230 trial participants underwent TCR sequencing, of whom some 210 received two doses of AZD1222 and approximately 25 received two doses of the MenACWY control vaccine. Trial participants were enrolled into age subgroups of 18-55, 56-69 and 70-plus years, which contained around 150, 28 and 57 TCR-sequenced participants, respectively.

What the authors observed across the whole study: CD4 TCRs associated with the vaccine covered the entire spike protein, and the dominant responses were in regions 160-218 and 743-854. Most participants were white British and females outnumbered males, and the authors suggested that clonal diversity may have been underestimated. Reportedly, close to half of the unique spike-specific TCRs recognized epitopes lying outside the regions that are mutated in the B.1.351 and B.1.1.7 variants. Because no day 14 peak-response samples were available, the repertoires could be characterized only after the peak T cell response. The 56-69-year group was small, and its depth increase did not reach significance, likely because of low power. A significant rise in spike-specific TCR breadth and depth was observed after two AZD1222 doses relative to day 0 and relative to MenACWY recipients. Conclusions about previously exposed vaccinees are limited because only five to seven AZD1222 recipients were SARS-CoV-2 seropositive at baseline.

Read against the paper, the sample's time point label means: baseline before first vaccination. Vaccinee samples were obtained from the UK trials COV001 and COV002, which included a single-blind randomized controlled phase 2/3 trial of AZD1222 (ChAdOx1 nCoV-19) in healthy adults. Trial participant PBMC samples were collected at day 0 and day 28 after the second dose for TCRbeta chain sequencing. Regarding this clone: Its target antigen remains unknown. No per-base quality is available; no much larger clone lies one base away.

For CDR1 and CDR2, the germline V gene lists LGHNA and YNFKEQ. For this chain, trimming is 3 bases at the V end and 6 bases at the J end, and the number of junction bases without a gene match is 8. The CDR3 starts with the cysteine, ends with the phenylalanine, and has 15 residues. Only the CDR3 DNA is retained, 45 bases long and in frame from the first base. The CDR3 regions of human TCRbeta chains were analyzed by immunosequencing. From the authors' description of their analysis: TCRs in the repertoires were matched against a reference library of SARS-CoV-2-specific TCRs that had been generated with the MIRA antigen-specificity platform. Breadth meant the fraction of unique TCRs that were SARS-CoV-2-associated, whereas depth meant the fraction of total T cells that were SARS-CoV-2-associated. Using the MIRA data, each spike-specific TCR was assigned both to the spike region to which the TCR was reactive and to a CD4 or CD8 class. Log10-transformed breadth and depth values were compared by one-way ANOVA with Sidak's multiple comparisons tests. TCRdb's version of the immuneACCESS table is confined to in-frame rearrangements and falls short of the full clone set. An unresolved V gene accounts for under half of the shortfall where checked; the remainder is of unknown origin. The DNA was the basis for D and trimming; V, J and clone size are from that table. Recorded for this sample are roughly 97,000 clones; about 88% of them occurred a single time. The top ten clonotypes cover over 2.5% of the sample.

The sequencing here drew on peripheral blood, taken on day 0 of AZD1222 vaccination. The clonotype comes from an adult in good health. The sequence links TRBV4-2 to TRBJ1-2; TRBD1 agrees with 9 junctional bases. The DNA reads TGTGCCAGCAGCCAGGGACAGGGATTAGGTGATGGCTACACCTTC. This sequence encodes CASSQGQGLGDGYTF.